Listed below are T cell receptor beta chains from one sample, sequenced in a study of T cell responses to AZD1222 COVID-19 vaccine. Sequenced by immunoSEQ multiplex PCR; TCRdb stores in-frame clones only, minus some. The sample comprises 75,000 to 90,000 clones, 70% to 90% of which are singletons, and roughly an eighth rests with the top ten. Sequencing used peripheral blood, obtained 28 days after the second AZD1222 dose. The receptors were gathered from an adult who received the AZD1222 COVID-19 vaccine. The CDR3 runs from the conserved cysteine through the conserved F or W. D genes are given only for firm matches. Part of the rows lack a size; the others show once, few, many or a class for expanded clones.

j_call d_call clone_size v_call cdr3_nt cdr3_aa
TRBJ1-4 NA NA TRBV3-1/TRBV3-2 TGTGCCAGCAGCCAAGACTCTCTTTACCGGGACTGGACAAGAGCAACTAATGAAAAACTGTTTTTT CASSQDSLYRDWTRATNEKLFF
TRBJ2-5 TRBD2 once TRBV4-3 TGCGCCAGCAGCCGTGGACTAGCAAGTGTGGGAGAGACCCAGTACTTC CASSRGLASVGETQYF
TRBJ1-3 NA NA TRBV19 TGTGCCAGTAGTGACCACACGGACTCTGGAAACACCATATATTTT CASSDHTDSGNTIYF
TRBJ2-2 NA few TRBV6-1 TGTGCCAGCAGTGAAGCGGGAGGGGGAACCGGGGAGCTGTTTTTT CASSEAGGGTGELFF
TRBJ2-1 NA NA TRBV12-3/TRBV12-4 TGTGCCAGCAGAACCGGGACTCAGGGTGAGCAGTTCTTC CASRTGTQGEQFF
TRBJ2-1 NA NA TRBV6-5 TGTGCCAGCAAAGGGGTGGATGAGCAGTTCTTC CASKGVDEQFF
TRBJ2-3 NA NA TRBV10-1 TGCGCCAGCAGTGATTTGTCGTTAGAGGGGGAAAATTCAGATACGCAGTATTTT CASSDLSLEGENSDTQYF
TRBJ1-6 NA few TRBV5-1 TGCGCCAGCAGCTTACAGGGAATGGGGAATTCACCCCTCCACTTT CASSLQGMGNSPLHF
TRBJ2-7 NA few TRBV11-3 TGTGCCAGCAGCCCGCCGGCGGCGGTCTACGAGCAGTACTTC CASSPPAAVYEQYF
TRBJ2-2 NA NA TRBV19 TGTGCCACCCATTCCGTAGGGGGGGCCTCGGTCACCGGGGAGCTGTTTTTT CATHSVGGASVTGELFF
TRBJ2-2 NA NA TRBV2 TGTGCCAGCAGGGGGGGTCCCGGGGAGCTGTTTTTT CASRGGPGELFF
TRBJ2-7 NA few TRBV5-1 TGCGCCAGCAGCTTCCCCTACTACGAGCAGTACTTC CASSFPYYEQYF
TRBJ1-2 TRBD1 NA TRBV25-1 TGTGCCAGCTCGGCCGGGACAGTTTATGGCTACACCTTC CASSAGTVYGYTF
TRBJ2-1 NA NA TRBV11-3 TGTGCCAGCAACGAGAATCCAAATGAGCAGTTCTTC CASNENPNEQFF
TRBJ1-2 NA NA TRBV28 TGTGCCAGCAGTTTAGACCCTACCGGGGGCTATGGCTACACCTTC CASSLDPTGGYGYTF
TRBJ2-2 TRBD2 NA TRBV25-1 TGTGCCAGCAGTTCGCTCGAGCGGGGGAGCGGGGAGCTGTTTTTT CASSSLERGSGELFF
TRBJ1-6 NA few TRBV6-2/TRBV6-3 TGTGCCAGCAGTTACTCCACGATCCGCAAACATAATTCACCCCTCCACTTT CASSYSTIRKHNSPLHF
TRBJ1-2 NA NA TRBV15 TGTGCCACCAGCAGAGGAAGACAGAAGAACTATGGCTACACCTTC CATSRGRQKNYGYTF
TRBJ2-6 TRBD1 NA TRBV11-2 TGTGCCAGCAGCGACCCGGGACAGCAACTTTCTGGGGCCAACGTCCTGACTTTC CASSDPGQQLSGANVLTF
TRBJ2-5 TRBD1 once TRBV7-2 TGTGCCAGCAGCTTGGGACAGGGAGGCGGTCAAGAGACCCAGTACTTC CASSLGQGGGQETQYF
TRBJ2-5 NA NA TRBV11-3 TGTGCCAGCAGCTTAGAGGGGCTGACCCAGTACTTC CASSLEGLTQYF
TRBJ1-4 NA NA TRBV3-1/TRBV3-2 TGTGCCAGCAGCTCAACAGGGACGGCTAATGAAAAACTGTTTTTT CASSSTGTANEKLFF
TRBJ2-6 NA NA TRBV14 TGTGCCAGCAGCCGGGTGGGCTTAGGCTCTGGGGCCAACGTCCTGACTTTC CASSRVGLGSGANVLTF
TRBJ1-2 NA NA TRBV12-3/TRBV12-4 TGTGCCAGCAGTTTAGGGGGCTACACCTTC CASSLGGYTF
TRBJ1-1 NA few TRBV7-2 TGTGCCAGCAGCGTCCAGGGGCTTGCGAACACTGAAGCTTTCTTT CASSVQGLANTEAFF
TRBJ1-2 NA NA TRBV24-1 TGTGCCACCAGTGATGCAGGACCAAACGGCTACACCTTC CATSDAGPNGYTF
TRBJ2-3 NA NA TRBV7-9 TGTGCCAGCACCGCACGAGATACGCAGTATTTT CASTARDTQYF
TRBJ1-4 NA once TRBV5-1 TGCGCCAGCAGCTTTGACAGAGAAAAACTGTTTTTT CASSFDREKLFF
TRBJ2-3 NA NA TRBV9 TGTGCCAGCAGCCCTAGTGTAGCGGGCACAGATACGCAGTATTTT CASSPSVAGTDTQYF
TRBJ1-5 TRBD1 NA TRBV28 TGTGCCAGCAGTTTGGGGAGAGGGGGCAGTTATAGCAATCAGCCCCAGCATTTT CASSLGRGGSYSNQPQHF
TRBJ1-2 NA NA TRBV11-3 TGTGCCAGCAGCCGGGAGGAAAGTGGCTACACCTTC CASSREESGYTF
TRBJ1-5 NA NA TRBV3-1/TRBV3-2 TGTGCCAGCAGCCAAGATCTCCCACCGGGACCCCAGCATTTT CASSQDLPPGPQHF
TRBJ1-1 TRBD1 NA TRBV6-5 TGTGCCAGCATCCCAGGGGGGAACACTGAAGCTTTCTTT CASIPGGNTEAFF
TRBJ2-6 NA NA TRBV5-8 TGTGCCAGCAGCTTGGTTGTTGGGGCCAACGTCCTGACTTTC CASSLVVGANVLTF
TRBJ1-2 NA NA TRBV2 TGTGCCAGCAATGGGGGATTGTGGGGCTACACCTTC CASNGGLWGYTF